Listed here are 23 T cell receptor beta chains from one sample, sequenced in a study of glioma-infiltrating T cells (dated by TCRdb to the mid-2010s). Sequencing instrument: Illumina MiSeq. The iRepertoire nested amplicon-rescue multiplex PCR (arm-PCR) platform was used to amplify TCR alpha and beta CDR3 regions from RNA. TCRdb itself trimmed the public reads at Q25 with fastp, ran MiXCR and retained productive beta chains. One record per CDR3 amino acid sequence lists the most common genes and DNA. This sample lists roughly 350,000 distinct CDR3 sequences; roughly two fifths were detected once. The top ten clones comprise around 12% of the sample. Input material: glioma tissue, nonneoplastic brain tissue, or PBMCs (not recorded which). The source is a human donor with low-grade glioma or glioblastoma, undergoing nonglioma brain surgery, or in good health (not recorded which).

Points on this clonotype: Likely a read error: the CDR3 ends without its conserved phenylalanine or tryptophan. This chain joins TRBV7-2 and TRBJ1-5; D ambiguous. The CDR3 is 12 residues long. The V gene lost 8 bases and the J gene lost 5 bases, with 10 bases spanning the gap. Looked up from germline, CDR1 is SGHTA and CDR2 is FQGNSA. CDR3: CASAQMDQPQHL. CDR3 nucleotide sequence: TGTGCCAGCGCCCAGATGGATCAGCCCCAGCATTTA.

This chain links TRBV2 with TRBJ2-2; D gene unclear. V lost 6 bases, J lost 12 bases, and 17 bases lay in between. This CDR3 is built from 13 residues. Germline values: CDR1 SNHLY, CDR2 FYNNEI. The DNA of the CDR3 is TGTGCCAGCAGCTCCGGGCACCCCGTTAAGCTGTTTTTT. Protein: CASSSGHPVKLFF.

This clonotype was recorded once. The rearrangement links TRBV6-2 or TRBV6-3 to TRBJ2-7, with a tentative D call TRBD1 (6 bases). V lost 7 bases and J lost 6, with 19 bases in between. The CDR3 has 14 residues. The germline V gene encodes CDR1 MNHEY and CDR2 SVGEGT. CDR3 bases: TGTGCCAGCACCCGGACTTTAGAGGGGGTCGAGCAGTACTTC. Amino acid sequence: CASTRTLEGVEQYF.

There are many counts of this clonotype. The rearrangement links TRBV28 to TRBJ1-2; 9 nucleotides agree with TRBD1. After removal of 4 bases from V and 8 bases from J, the junction contained 14 bases not matched to a gene. Germline V lookup: CDR1 MDHEN, CDR2 SYDVKM. The CDR3 is made up of 16 amino acids. In DNA form, the CDR3 reads TGTGCCAGCAGTTCAAACCGAAAGACAGGGGGACGGGGCTACACCTTC. Translating gives CASSSNRKTGGRGYTF.

V usage is TRBV28 and J usage is TRBJ2-2, with 7 bases aligning to TRBD1. Germline trimming cut 6 bases from V and 6 bases from J; bases unmatched to any gene: 10. The CDR3 consists of 15 residues. Germline CDR1 MDHEN, CDR2 SYDVKM. CDR3 bases: TGTGCCAGCAGGTTGAGGGGGCGCGTTGCCGGGGAGCTGTTTTTT. As protein: CASRLRGRVAGELFF.

The CDR3 spells CASSRDWNTGELFF. DNA of the CDR3: TGTGCCAGCAGCAGGGACTGGAACACCGGGGAGCTGTTTTTT. This sequence joins TRBV7-9 and TRBJ2-2; tentative D call: TRBD2 (6 bases). Per germline, CDR1 SEHNR and CDR2 FQNEAQ (reference sequence). Trimming took off 5 bases at V and 1 base at J, with 8 bases between the two ends. The length of the CDR3 is 14 residues.

To note about this clonotype: This sequence may be a read error, since a much larger clone differs from it by one base. The rearrangement uses TRBV6-5 and TRBJ1-4; no reliable D call. Looked up from germline, CDR1 is MNHEY and CDR2 is SVGAGI. The length of the CDR3 is 10 residues. V lost 6 bases, J lost 12 bases, and 8 bases lay in between. DNA of the CDR3: TGTGCCAGCAGCTGGGAAGAACTGTTTTTT. This encodes CASSWEELFF.

The J gene is TRBJ2-3, the V gene TRBV28, with 11 bases matching TRBD1. This CDR3 contains 15 residues. J gave up 1 base and V 10 bases, and 7 bases lay outside the gene matches. Germline CDR1 is MDHEN and CDR2 is SYDVKM. The CDR3 reads CATGKGQGGTDTQYF. DNA of the CDR3: TGTGCCACCGGCAAGGGACAGGGGGGCACAGATACGCAGTATTTT.

Turning to this clonotype: Possible read error: a much larger clone is one base away. The chain combines TRBV6-5 with TRBJ1-1, with D possibly TRBD1 on 6 matching bases. CDR3 length: 14 amino acids. Germline lookup yields CDR1 MNHEY and CDR2 SVGAGI. Here the CDR3 DNA reads TGTGCCAGCAGTTATTTGGGTAGGGACACTGAAGTTTTCTTT. Amino acid sequence: CASSYLGRDTEVFF.

This clonotype was recorded at least ten times. The chain joins TRBV27 to TRBJ2-5, with unresolved D. CDR1 and CDR2 from the germline V gene are MNHEY and SMNVEV (reference sequence). This CDR3 contains 12 residues. V was shortened by 1 base and J by 5 bases, with 5 bases between the two germline ends. CDR3 DNA: TGTGCCAGCAGTTTATATCTGGAGACCCAGTACTTC. Amino acids: CASSLYLETQYF.

The chain joins TRBV29-1 to TRBJ1-1; D is unresolved. Germline V gives CDR1 SQVTM, CDR2 ANQGSEA. Trimming removed 4 bases at V and 0 bases at J, with 15 bases between. The CDR3 loop spans 15 amino acids. The CDR3 sequence: CSVVGRHPMNTEAFF. DNA for the CDR3: TGCAGCGTTGTAGGGCGCCATCCCATGAACACTGAAGCTTTCTTT.

The V call is TRBV2, the J call TRBJ2-3; D is unclear. V lost 1 base and J lost 7, with 9 bases in between. The CDR3 contains 13 residues. CDR1 SNHLY and CDR2 FYNNEI come from the germline V gene. The CDR3 nucleotides read TGTGCCAGCAGTGAAGAACAAGGGAATACGCAGTATTTT. It codes for CASSEEQGNTQYF. Full variable domain (outside the CDR3, taken from reference TRBV2 and TRBJ2-3): EPEVTQTPSHQVTQMGQEVILRCVPISNHLYFYWYRQILGQKVEFLVSFYNNEISEKSEIFDDQFSVERPDGSNFTLKIRSTKLEDSAMYFCASSEEQGNTQYFGPGTRLTVL.

This clonotype has ten or more counts. The V call is TRBV20-1, the J call TRBJ1-6; TRBD1 matches at 9 bases. CDR3 size: 17 residues. The V gene's germline CDR1 is DFQATT and CDR2 SNEGSKA (reference sequence). V was clipped by 6 bases and J by 0 bases; unmatched bases: 9. The CDR3 sequence: CSANPGQGFSYNSPLHF. CDR3 DNA sequence: TGCAGTGCAAACCCGGGACAGGGATTCTCCTATAATTCACCCCTCCACTTT.

Comments on this clonotype: This may come from a read error, since a much larger clone is one base off. The rearrangement uses TRBV28 and TRBJ2-7; 7 nucleotides agree with TRBD2. V was pared by 2 bases and J by 3 bases, with 10 bases of the junction left unmatched. Germline V gene lookup returns CDR1 MDHEN and CDR2 SYDVKM. CDR3 size: 16 residues. This CDR3 reads CASSLQDGGKGYEQYF. DNA for the CDR3: TGTGCCAGCAGTTTACAGGACGGGGGGAAGGGCTACGAGCAGTACTTC.

This clonotype was found a few times. The gene calls are TRBV4-1 and TRBJ2-1; either TRBD1 or TRBD2 may supply D (5 bases each). This CDR3 is built from 17 residues. The V gene lost 0 bases and the J gene lost 10 bases, with 22 bases spanning the gap. CDR1 and CDR2 (germline): MGHRA, YSYEKL. CDR3 nucleotide sequence: TGCGCCAGCAGCCAAGAGGGACCCCACGTTATCCAATGGGAGCAGTTCTTC. It yields the protein CASSQEGPHVIQWEQFF.

The CDR3 bases are TGTGCCAGCAGCCAAGGAACTAGCGGGTTGGGCTACAATGAGCAGTTCTTC. Translating it yields CASSQGTSGLGYNEQFF. The chain has TRBV4-2 and TRBJ2-1, with 9 bases identical to TRBD2. The length of the CDR3 is 17 residues. With V trimmed by 1 base and J by 3 bases, 7 bases remained unmatched. Germline V lookup: CDR1 LGHNA, CDR2 YNFKEQ.

V is TRBV11-2 and J is TRBJ2-5; tentative D call: TRBD1 (6 bases). Trimming removed 4 bases at V and 9 bases at J, with 12 bases between. CDR1 is SGHAT, CDR2 FQNNGV, per germline. CDR3 length: 12 amino acids. The CDR3 DNA reads TGTGCCAGCAGCTCACGTTCAGGGGCCCAGTACTTC. Translation: CASSSRSGAQYF.

In this sample, this clonotype turned up a few times. The chain links TRBV20-1 to TRBJ1-4; D unclear. With 2 bases removed from V and 0 bases from J, the gap between germline ends came to 10 bases. CDR1 is DFQATT and CDR2 is SNEGSKA in the germline V gene (reference sequence). This CDR3 has 15 residues. CDR3: CSARNPFATNEKLFF. The CDR3 bases are TGCAGTGCTAGAAACCCTTTTGCAACTAATGAAAAACTGTTTTTT.

A remark on this clonotype: A much larger clonotype is one base distant, so this may be a read error. In DNA form, the CDR3 reads TGTGCCAGCAGTGAGACCGGGACATGGTACAACTATGGCTACACCTTC. It specifies CASSETGTWYNYGYTF. V is TRBV6-2 or TRBV6-3 and J is TRBJ1-2; maybe TRBD1 (6 bases). The CDR3 is made up of 16 amino acids. The V gene's germline CDR1 is MNHEY and CDR2 SVGEGT. Trimming removed 5 bases at V and 2 bases at J, with 18 bases between.

V is TRBV4-3 and J is TRBJ2-7; no clear D. This CDR3 has 14 residues. V gave up 1 base and J gave up 3 bases, with 10 bases separating them. The V gene's germline CDR1 is LGHNA and CDR2 YSLEER. CDR3 bases: TGCGCCAGCAGCCAAGCGTACGGCGTCTACGAGCAGTACTTC. Protein product: CASSQAYGVYEQYF.

V usage is TRBV4-1 and J usage is TRBJ1-4; the D gene is possibly TRBD1 (5 bases). CDR3 size: 16 residues. CDR1 and CDR2 from the germline V gene are MGHRA and YSYEKL. The V and J ends lost 3 bases and 0 bases respectively, with 11 bases between them. The CDR3 coding sequence is TGCGCCAGCAGCCAGCGGAGGGGTGCAACTAATGAAAAACTGTTTTTT. Translated: CASSQRRGATNEKLFF.

In regard to this clonotype: With a much larger clone just one base away, this may be a read error. This chain uses TRBV28 with TRBJ2-1; possibly TRBD1 or TRBD2 for D (5 bases each). The germline V gene has CDR1 MDHEN and CDR2 SYDVKM. The CDR3 is made up of 11 amino acids. This CDR3 is CASSLGGEQLF. Written as DNA, the CDR3 is TGTGCCAGCAGTTTAGGGGGTGAGCAGTTATTC.

The chain uses TRBV19 and TRBJ2-7; D possibly uses TRBD1 or TRBD2 (6 bases each). Germline CDR1 reads LNHDA; CDR2 reads SQIVND (reference sequence). The germline V and J ends were trimmed by 3 bases and 3 bases, with 15 bases remaining between them. The CDR3 is 15 amino acids. In DNA, the CDR3 is TGTGCCAGTAGTATTGTGGGGGGCCTCGGCTACGAGCAGTACTTC. Encoded protein: CASSIVGGLGYEQYF. The variable domain in full, completed from reference TRBV19 and TRBJ2-7, reads DGGITQSPKYLFRKEGQNVTLSCEQNLNHDAMYWYRQDPGQGLRLIYYSQIVNDFQKGDIAEGYSVSREKKESFPLTVTSAQKNPTAFYLCASSIVGGLGYEQYFGPGTRLTVT.